Listed here are 8 T cell receptor beta chains from one sample, sequenced in a study of ipilimumab plus nivolumab after autologous stem cell transplantation. Only in-frame clones appear in the TCRdb table, and some are missing; sequencing was by immunoSEQ multiplex PCR. The sample has about 43,000 clones; approximately 90% are singletons. The specimen was PBMCs, collected in a trial of ipilimumab plus nivolumab as post-transplant consolidation. These receptors were collected from a male donor with multiple myeloma.

J is TRBJ1-2 and V is TRBV5-5, with D unclear. Germline CDR1 is SGHKS and CDR2 is YYEKEE (reference sequence). V lost 6 bases and J lost 8, with 20 bases in between. The CDR3 is 14 amino acids. CDR3 sequence reads: CASIPAWRMEGYTF. CDR3 nucleotides: TGTGCCAGCATCCCCGCATGGAGGATGGAGGGCTACACCTTC.

V is TRBV2 and J is TRBJ1-2; a weak D match, TRBD1 (5 bases). CDR3 length: 13 amino acids. Germline V CDR1 and CDR2: SNHLY, FYNNEI. V was trimmed by 2 bases and J by 5 bases, leaving 9 bases between them. The CDR3 spells CASSETGNYGYTF. CDR3 sequence (DNA): TGTGCCAGCAGTGAAACAGGAAATTATGGCTACACCTTC.

The chain combines TRBV7-3 with TRBJ2-2; tentatively, D is TRBD1 or TRBD2 (6 bases each). The CDR3 is 14 amino acids. Trimming took off 5 bases at V and 4 bases at J, with 11 bases between the two ends. Germline loops: CDR1 SGHTA, CDR2 FQGTGA. CDR3 DNA: TGTGCCAGCAGCCACAGGGAGGTCACCGGGGAGCTGTTTTTT. Protein sequence: CASSHREVTGELFF.

The V call is TRBV5-8, the J call TRBJ2-3; 13 bases are a match to TRBD2. Trimming took 7 bases from V and 5 from J; bases not matched to a gene: 4. Germline assignment: CDR1 SGHTS and CDR2 YDEGEE. This CDR3 contains 14 residues. In nucleotides, the CDR3 is TGTGCCAGCCCTGGGACTAGCGGGGAAGATACGCAGTATTTT. It translates to CASPGTSGEDTQYF.

The chain joins TRBV6-5 to TRBJ1-5, with D possibly being TRBD1 (6 bases). CDR3 length equals 12 residues. V gave up 8 bases and J gave up 6 bases, with 11 bases separating them. The germline V gene has CDR1 MNHEY and CDR2 SVGAGI. The CDR3 loop reads CASSQGSQPQHF. The CDR3 nucleotides are TGTGCCAGCTCACAGGGTAGTCAGCCCCAGCATTTT.

The chain joins TRBV5-1 to TRBJ2-4; D is perhaps TRBD2 (6 bases). V was cut by 2 bases and J by 1 base, with 10 bases left in between. The CDR3 is 15 amino acids. Germline V gene data show CDR1 as SGHRS and CDR2 as YFSETQ. The CDR3 sequence is CASSLGGSAKNIQYF. CDR3 nucleotide sequence: TGCGCCAGCAGCTTAGGAGGGTCTGCCAAAAACATTCAGTACTTC.

This clone appeared once. This chain uses TRBV5-4 with TRBJ2-1, with 11 bases fitting TRBD2. The trim removed 4 bases at V and 6 bases at J, leaving 6 bases unmatched. This CDR3 region has 15 residues. CDR1 is SGHNT, CDR2 YYREEE, per germline (reference sequence). This CDR3 reads CASSLTSGSINEQFF. The CDR3 DNA is TGTGCCAGCAGCCTCACTAGCGGGAGTATCAATGAGCAGTTCTTC. Full variable domain (outside the CDR3, taken from reference TRBV5-4 and TRBJ2-1): ETGVTQSPTHLIKTRGQQVTLRCSSQSGHNTVSWYQQALGQGPQFIFQYYREEENGRGNFPPRFSGLQFPNYSSELNVNALELDDSALYLCASSLTSGSINEQFFGPGTRLTVL.

The CDR3 here is CASSPLPGQGGNEQFF. The CDR3 bases are TGTGCCAGCTCACCACTCCCGGGACAGGGAGGCAATGAGCAGTTCTTC. This chain uses TRBV18 with TRBJ2-1, with 9 bases identical to TRBD1. Germline V CDR1 and CDR2: KGHSH, LQKENI. This CDR3 comprises 16 residues. With V trimmed by 1 base and J by 6 bases, 7 bases remained unmatched.